The 6 T cell receptor beta chains below come from one sample, sequenced in a study of blood T cells in healthy people across ages. It was with a sample-barcoded 5' primer and a J-beta primer mix that a second PCR of roughly 7 to 12 cycles was run. TCRdb analysed the 5' RACE reads with MiXCR anew, one entry per CDR3 protein. This sample yields around 670,000 distinct CDR3 sequences, of which approximately 30% are seen a single time; roughly 14% belongs to the top ten. The specimen sequenced was blood. The receptors stem from a woman older than 75 in good health.

This clonotype was seen more than once but under ten times. A single base separates this from a much larger clone, so it may be a read error. The chain links TRBV20-1 to TRBJ2-7; D is possibly TRBD2 (5 bases). This CDR3 is 14 amino acids long. Looked up from germline, CDR1 is DFQATT and CDR2 is SNEGSKA (reference sequence). Between the trimmed V and J ends, which lost 3 bases and 5 bases, there was a span of 17 bases. The CDR3 DNA sequence: TGCAGTGCTAGGCTGATCGGGGTCCGGGACGAGCAGTACTTC. It is translated as CSARLIGVRDEQYF.

The chain joins TRBV6-5 to TRBJ1-1; TRBD1 might be the D (5 bases). Between the trimmed V and J ends, which lost 8 bases and 1 base, there was a span of 17 bases. The germline V gene has CDR1 MNHEY and CDR2 SVGAGI. This CDR3 is 15 amino acids long. This chain's CDR3 is CASLGSTGPNTEAFF. CDR3 sequence (DNA): TGTGCCAGCTTGGGCAGCACGGGGCCGAACACTGAAGCTTTCTTT.

There are a few counts of this clonotype. The chain combines TRBV7-9 with TRBJ2-7, with D tentatively TRBD1 (5 bases). The germline V and J ends were trimmed by 5 bases and 0 bases, with 11 bases remaining between them. Germline V lookup: CDR1 SEHNR, CDR2 FQNEAQ (reference sequence). The CDR3 has 14 amino acids. The DNA of the CDR3 is TGTGCCAGCAGCCCCCACCAGGGCTCCTACGAGCAGTACTTC. Translation gives CASSPHQGSYEQYF.

A single count supports this clonotype. The chain links TRBV29-1 to TRBJ1-2, with a possible D match to TRBD1 (5 bases). There are 13 residues in the CDR3. Trimming shortened V by 2 bases and J by 3 bases, and 10 bases separated the two germline ends. In germline, CDR1 is SQVTM, CDR2 ANQGSEA. The CDR3 DNA reads TGCAGCGTTGAACGGGGCACGGACTATGGCTACACCTTC. Protein product: CSVERGTDYGYTF.

This clonotype came up many times. The V and J genes are TRBV20-1 and TRBJ2-4; D tentatively fits TRBD1 or TRBD2 (6 bases each). The CDR3 covers 15 residues. Germline CDR1 reads DFQATT; CDR2 reads SNEGSKA (reference sequence). Trimming removed 3 bases at V and 8 bases at J, with 20 bases between. The CDR3 bases are TGCAGTGCTAGCATCGGGGGCGCCGTGTTGGACATTCAGTACTTC. Translation: CSASIGGAVLDIQYF.

This clonotype occurred many times. V and J are TRBV10-3 and TRBJ2-5; 7 nucleotides agree with TRBD1. The V gene end was trimmed by 6 bases and the J gene end by 4 bases; junction bases not matched to a gene: 8. This CDR3 comprises 14 residues. The germline gives CDR1 ENHRY, CDR2 SYGVKD. The CDR3 spells CAISRQGSGETQYF. Here the CDR3 DNA reads TGTGCCATCAGCCGACAGGGTTCAGGAGAGACCCAGTACTTC.